One and the same sample provided the 31 T cell receptor beta chains below, sequenced in a study of blood T cell repertoires in COVID-19. Assay used: immunoSEQ multiplex PCR; TCRdb lists only in-frame clones, some missing. Of 200,000 to 300,000 clones listed, around nine tenths are singletons. What was sequenced was peripheral blood. The receptors derive from a woman in her sixties with COVID-19, enrolled during active disease.

The chain couples TRBV9 to TRBJ2-5, with TRBD2 identical over 8 bases. In germline, CDR1 is SGDLS, CDR2 YYNGEE. This CDR3 has 15 amino acids. V lost 4 bases and J lost 1; bases outside the gene matches: 6. CDR3 loop: CASSPNSGTQETQYF. The DNA of the CDR3 is TGTGCCAGCAGCCCTAATAGCGGGACCCAAGAGACCCAGTACTTC.

The chain recombines TRBV6-5 with TRBJ1-3; 8 bases match TRBD1. J gave up 0 bases and V 8 bases, and 0 bases lay outside the gene matches. This CDR3 comprises 13 residues. Germline-derived CDR1 and CDR2 are MNHEY and SVGAGI. CDR3 bases: TGTGCCAGCGACAGGGGCTCTGGAAACACCATATATTTT. Encoded protein: CASDRGSGNTIYF.

The chain carries TRBV2 and TRBJ2-1; TRBD2 matches 14 bases. The CDR3 covers 14 residues. V dropped 6 bases and J dropped 11; count of bases not matched to a gene: 6. Germline V gene data show CDR1 as SNHLY and CDR2 as FYNNEI. The CDR3 sequence is CASSGTSGSNKQFF. For the CDR3, the DNA is TGTGCCAGCAGCGGGACTAGCGGGAGTAATAAGCAGTTCTTC.

This rearrangement joins TRBV5-1 to TRBJ1-3; 8 bases agree with TRBD1. CDR1 and CDR2 from the germline V gene are SGHRS and YFSETQ. The CDR3 loop spans 16 amino acids. V was clipped by 4 bases and J by 2 bases; unmatched bases: 8. CDR3 in DNA: TGCGCCAGCAGCCGGACAGGGCTTAGGACTGGAAACACCATATATTTT. Amino acids: CASSRTGLRTGNTIYF.

The genes are TRBV7-3 and TRBJ2-1, with 15 positions matching TRBD2. V dropped 5 bases and J dropped 1; count of bases not matched to a gene: 6. The CDR3 spans 18 residues. CDR1 and CDR2 from the germline V gene are SGHTA and FQGTGA. CDR3 sequence reads: CASSLGLAGGRSYNEQFF. The CDR3 DNA is TGTGCCAGCAGCCTGGGACTAGCGGGAGGAAGGTCCTACAATGAGCAGTTCTTC.

By share, this clone ranks as medium-sized. The chain is built from TRBV28 and TRBJ2-7, with 7 nucleotides matching TRBD1. Trimming took 2 bases from V and 3 from J; bases not matched to a gene: 7. This CDR3 is 15 amino acids long. The germline CDR1 and CDR2 sequences are MDHEN and SYDVKM. This chain's CDR3 is CASSLRDSSYYEQYF. As DNA, the CDR3 is TGTGCCAGCAGTTTACGGGACAGTTCCTACTACGAGCAGTACTTC.

The chain combines TRBV19 with TRBJ2-5; a weak D match, TRBD2 (6 bases). The ends were cut back, 4 bases at V and 4 bases at J, with 13 bases in the middle. The germline CDR1 and CDR2 sequences are LNHDA and SQIVND (reference sequence). This CDR3 has 14 residues. The CDR3 nucleotides read TGTGCCAGTAGTACTTCAAGGAGGGGAGAGACCCAGTACTTC. Translation gives CASSTSRRGETQYF.

The chain recombines TRBV9 with TRBJ2-2, with 7 bases that match TRBD1. The CDR3 is made up of 14 amino acids. CDR1 and CDR2 (germline): SGDLS, YYNGEE. The V and J ends lost 3 bases and 5 bases, in that order; junction bases with no gene match: 4. In DNA form, the CDR3 reads TGTGCCAGCAGCGCCTTACAGGGGACCGGGGAGCTGTTTTTT. It specifies CASSALQGTGELFF. Combining the CDR3 with reference TRBV9 and TRBJ2-2 gives the whole variable domain DSGVTQTPKHLITATGQRVTLRCSPRSGDLSVYWYQQSLDQGLQFLIQYYNGEERAKGNILERFSAQQFPDLHSELNLSSLELGDSALYFCASSALQGTGELFFGEGSRLTVL.

This chain connects TRBV28 to TRBJ2-3, with no clear D. The CDR3 has 13 residues. Germline V gives CDR1 MDHEN, CDR2 SYDVKM. Trimming left V 4 bases short and J 2 bases short, with 7 bases between. DNA of the CDR3: TGTGCCAGCAGTTCCTTTCCCACAGATACGCAGTATTTT. It codes for CASSSFPTDTQYF.

Of note for this clone: The sample has other DNA sequences that encode this CDR3 too. V usage is TRBV3-1 (or the pseudogene TRBV3-2) and J usage is TRBJ2-7; D remains ambiguous. Germline CDR1 reads LGHDT; CDR2 reads YNNKEL (reference sequence). This CDR3 has 11 amino acids. The V and J ends lost 6 bases and 5 bases respectively, with 8 bases between them. The CDR3 reads CASSSRDEQYF. CDR3 bases: TGTGCCAGCAGTTCCCGGGACGAGCAGTACTTC.

The chain uses TRBV3-1 (or the pseudogene TRBV3-2) and TRBJ2-1; 9 bases match TRBD2. The CDR3 spans 16 residues. J lost 7 bases, V lost 0 bases, and 7 bases had no gene match. In germline, CDR1 is LGHDT, CDR2 YNNKEL (reference sequence). CDR3 region: CASSQDFLAGRNEQFF. The CDR3, as DNA: TGTGCCAGCAGCCAAGATTTCCTAGCGGGACGAAATGAGCAGTTCTTC.

This chain joins TRBV2 and TRBJ2-2; 9 bases line up with TRBD1. With V trimmed by 8 bases and J by 6 bases, 10 bases remained unmatched. Per the germline V gene, CDR1 is SNHLY and CDR2 is FYNNEI. The CDR3 is made up of 15 amino acids. This CDR3 is CASARDRVFAGELFF. The CDR3 nucleotides read TGTGCCAGCGCGAGGGACAGGGTGTTTGCCGGGGAGCTGTTTTTT.

The chain has TRBV14 and TRBJ1-1; D not certain. CDR1 and CDR2 from the germline V gene are SGHDN and FVKESK. V lost 0 bases, J lost 0 bases, and 5 bases lay in between. The CDR3 is 14 amino acids. In DNA form, the CDR3 reads TGTGCCAGCAGCCAAGAGTCGGTGAACACTGAAGCTTTCTTT. Translated, it gives CASSQESVNTEAFF.

The chain carries TRBV19 and TRBJ2-3; 9 bases are shared with TRBD1. The CDR3 has 17 residues. V was pared by 0 bases and J by 6 bases, with 10 bases of the junction left unmatched. Germline values: CDR1 LNHDA, CDR2 SQIVND (reference sequence). CDR3: CASSIDLGTGFKDTQYF. DNA of the CDR3: TGTGCCAGTAGTATAGATTTAGGGACAGGGTTTAAGGATACGCAGTATTTT.

V gene TRBV5-1 combines with J gene TRBJ2-5, with 7 bases identical to TRBD2. The CDR3 runs 14 residues. Trimming cost V 4 bases and J 5 bases; bases outside gene matches: 8. Germline CDR1 and CDR2: SGHRS and YFSETQ. CDR3 nucleotides: TGCGCCAGCAGCGGGGGAGGGGCCGGGGAGACCCAGTACTTC. It codes for CASSGGGAGETQYF. Looking up the rest from reference TRBV5-1 and TRBJ2-5 gives the full variable domain: KAGVTQTPRYLIKTRGQQVTLSCSPISGHRSVSWYQQTPGQGLQFLFEYFSETQRNKGNFPGRFSGRQFSNSRSEMNVSTLELGDSALYLCASSGGGAGETQYFGPGTRLLVL.

The chain recombines TRBV30 with TRBJ2-7, with a weak D call TRBD1 (6 bases). Germline CDR1 reads GTSNPN; CDR2 reads SVGIG (reference sequence). The CDR3 extends over 12 amino acids. Trimming left V 1 base short and J 7 bases short, with 11 bases between. The CDR3 loop is CAWSAQGREQYF. In DNA form, the CDR3 reads TGTGCCTGGAGTGCCCAGGGGCGAGAGCAGTACTTC.

V and J are TRBV5-8 and TRBJ2-7; 7 bases map to TRBD1. This CDR3 region has 16 residues. CDR1 is SGHTS, CDR2 YDEGEE, per germline. Trimming took 2 bases from V and 3 from J; bases not matched to a gene: 11. This chain's CDR3 is CASSLTTGVLRYEQYF. For the CDR3, the DNA is TGTGCCAGCAGCTTAACCACAGGGGTACTTCGCTACGAGCAGTACTTC.

This rearrangement joins TRBV3-1 (or the pseudogene TRBV3-2) to TRBJ1-4, with TRBD1 matching 9 bases. This CDR3 spans 16 amino acids. V trimming: 2 bases; J trimming: 8 bases; junction bases outside the gene matches: 9. The V gene's germline CDR1 is LGHDT and CDR2 YNNKEL (reference sequence). The CDR3 region is CASSQTTGGGPEKLFF. The CDR3 coding sequence is TGTGCCAGCAGCCAAACGACAGGGGGAGGGCCAGAAAAACTGTTTTTT.

The chain is built from TRBV3-1 (or the pseudogene TRBV3-2) and TRBJ1-2; possible D gene TRBD1, 6 bases. There are 15 residues in the CDR3. CDR1 LGHDT and CDR2 YNNKEL come from the germline V gene (reference sequence). The V and J ends lost 4 bases and 8 bases respectively, with 20 bases between them. CDR3 residues: CASSPNDRGARGYTF. The CDR3 region has the DNA TGTGCCAGCAGCCCTAACGACCGGGGGGCGCGAGGCTACACCTTC.

The chain is built from TRBV7-9 and TRBJ2-1; no reliable D call. There are 15 residues in the CDR3. The V gene's germline CDR1 is SEHNR and CDR2 FQNEAQ (reference sequence). V was shortened by 0 bases and J by 0 bases, with 6 bases between the two germline ends. The CDR3 DNA reads as TGTGCCAGCAGCTTAGCATTCAGCTCCTACAATGAGCAGTTCTTC. Protein sequence: CASSLAFSSYNEQFF.

The genes are TRBV6-5 and TRBJ1-2; TRBD1 matches 8 bases. The CDR3 totals 13 residues. Germline V lookup: CDR1 MNHEY, CDR2 SVGAGI. V trimming: 6 bases; J trimming: 3 bases; junction bases outside the gene matches: 3. The CDR3 nucleotides are TGTGCCAGCAGCAAGGGACAGGACTATGGCTACACCTTC. It codes for CASSKGQDYGYTF.

Written as DNA, the CDR3 is TGTGCCAGCAGCCGGGACACAGCTAACTATGGCTACACCTTC. It is translated as CASSRDTANYGYTF. The V call is TRBV5-5, the J call TRBJ1-2; D may be TRBD1 (6 bases). Trimming shortened V by 4 bases and J by 0 bases, and 10 bases separated the two germline ends. Germline loops: CDR1 SGHKS, CDR2 YYEKEE (reference sequence). The CDR3 contains 14 residues.

Notes on this clone: Within the sample, other DNA sequences also encode this same CDR3. The chain combines TRBV7-9 with TRBJ2-7; D possibly corresponds to TRBD2 (5 bases). There are 12 residues in the CDR3. The ends were cut back, 2 bases at V and 3 bases at J, with 5 bases in the middle. CDR1 is SEHNR, CDR2 FQNEAQ, per germline (reference sequence). CDR3 coding DNA: TGTGCCAGCAGCTTAAGCGGCTACGAGCAGTACTTC. Its translation is CASSLSGYEQYF.

The chain uses TRBV6-5 and TRBJ2-1; the match to TRBD2 covers 8 bases. This CDR3 region has 12 residues. V dropped 6 bases and J dropped 9; count of bases not matched to a gene: 4. In germline, CDR1 is MNHEY, CDR2 SVGAGI. The DNA for the CDR3 is TGTGCCAGCAGGGCCGGGGGGGGTGAGCAGTTCTTC. Translated, it gives CASRAGGGEQFF.

The chain uses TRBV21-1 and TRBJ1-4; the table's D call, TRBD1, has no DNA check behind it. TRBV21-1 has pseudogene status. The CDR3 length is 18 residues. CDR3 DNA sequence: TGTGCCAGCAGCTACTCCGGGACAGGGGGCGAAACTAATGAAAAACTGTTTTTT. It encodes CASSYSGTGGETNEKLFF.

The V call is TRBV6-6, the J call TRBJ1-5, with TRBD1 matching 7 bases. This CDR3 has 16 amino acids. V dropped 0 bases and J dropped 7; count of bases not matched to a gene: 9. Per the germline V gene, CDR1 is MNHNY and CDR2 is SVGAGI (reference sequence). The CDR3 DNA reads TGTGCCAGCAGTTACTCGACGAAGGGGGCAGGGCAGCCCCAGCATTTT. This gives the protein CASSYSTKGAGQPQHF.

The rearrangement uses TRBV7-9 and TRBJ2-1, with TRBD1 identical over 11 bases. V lost 5 bases and J lost 10; bases outside the gene matches: 7. Looked up from germline, CDR1 is SEHNR and CDR2 is FQNEAQ (reference sequence). This CDR3 is 14 amino acids long. DNA for the CDR3: TGTGCCAGCAGCCTCGGGACAGGGGGTTACGAGCAGTTCTTC. Residues: CASSLGTGGYEQFF.

The chain has TRBV21-1 and TRBJ2-4; the table's D gene call, TRBD2, was not cross checked with the DNA. TRBV21-1 is a known pseudogene. CDR3 length equals 18 residues. The CDR3 region is CASNPFRGRARTKNIQYF. In DNA form, the CDR3 reads TGTGCCAGCAACCCCTTTCGGGGGAGGGCCAGGACCAAAAACATTCAGTACTTC.

Worth noting for this clone: The same CDR3 arises from other DNA sequences in this sample as well. The chain joins TRBV28 to TRBJ2-1; 7 bases are shared with TRBD1. The CDR3 sequence is 13 residues long. V lost 6 bases, J lost 3 bases, and 2 bases stayed unmatched. Germline CDR1 and CDR2: MDHEN and SYDVKM. This CDR3 is CASSRDSYNEQFF. The CDR3 DNA reads TGTGCCAGCAGCAGGGACAGCTACAATGAGCAGTTCTTC.

DNA of the CDR3: TGTGCCAGTAGCATCGGGAGGGGCACAGATACGCAGTATTTT. Protein: CASSIGRGTDTQYF. The chain has TRBV19 and TRBJ2-3, with 8 bases identical to TRBD2. In germline, CDR1 is LNHDA, CDR2 SQIVND (reference sequence). The CDR3 spans 14 residues. V lost 6 bases to trimming and J lost 1 base; unmatched junction nucleotides: 3.

The chain joins TRBV9 to TRBJ1-4; 8 nucleotides agree with TRBD1. The V and J ends lost 0 bases and 5 bases, in that order; junction bases with no gene match: 6. The CDR3 spans 16 residues. Germline assignment: CDR1 SGDLS and CDR2 YYNGEE. CDR3 in amino acids: CASSVAPGTGNEKLFF. As DNA, the CDR3 is TGTGCCAGCAGCGTAGCTCCTGGGACAGGCAATGAAAAACTGTTTTTT.